A selection of T cell receptor beta chains follows, all from one sample in a study of somatic mutations in cytotoxic T cells in rheumatoid arthritis. Here immunoSEQ multiplex PCR was the method, and the copy in TCRdb shows in-frame clones only, minus some. Among under 15,000 clones, roughly 72% were seen once, and the ten largest hold about 9.3%. Sequenced input: CD8+ T cells sorted from blood. The source is a man between 65 and 79 years old in good health. The CDR3 runs from the conserved cysteine through the conserved F or W. The D gene is left open where the match is weak. Clone sizes are given selectively: once, few, many, or a class where the clone is expanded.

- TRBJ1-4 TRBV29-1 - CSVPIWGETSGNEKLFF TGCAGCGTTCCCATTTGGGGGGAAACGTCTGGTAATGAAAAACTGTTTTTT
once TRBJ2-7 TRBV9 TRBD2 CASSPGGGSYEQYF TGTGCCAGCAGCCCTGGGGGGGGCTCCTACGAGCAGTACTTC
- TRBJ2-7 TRBV11-2 TRBD2 CASTRLAGDTYEQYF TGTGCCAGCACTCGCCTAGCGGGAGATACCTACGAGCAGTACTTC
- TRBJ1-1 TRBV11-3 TRBD1 CASSLRQGTEAFF TGTGCCAGCAGCTTAAGACAGGGTACCGAAGCTTTCTTT
- TRBJ1-1 TRBV30 - CAWSVQAGTEAFF TGTGCCTGGAGTGTACAGGCGGGCACTGAAGCTTTCTTT
- TRBJ2-7 TRBV18 - CASSPAGLSYEQYF TGTGCCAGCTCACCTGCAGGGTTATCCTACGAGCAGTACTTC
- TRBJ2-7 TRBV28 TRBD1 CASSLKPGQGALYSYEQYF TGTGCCAGCAGTCTGAAGCCGGGACAGGGGGCCCTCTACTCCTACGAGCAGTACTTC
- TRBJ1-4 TRBV21-1 - CTPATNEKLFF TGTACGCCGGCAACTAATGAAAAACTGTTTTTT
- TRBJ2-2 TRBV9 - CASSVPEIRGAGELFF TGTGCCAGCAGCGTACCCGAAATTCGGGGAGCCGGGGAGCTGTTTTTT
few TRBJ2-3 TRBV6-5 - CASNPSRPTDTQYF TGTGCCAGCAATCCCTCCAGACCCACAGATACGCAGTATTTT
- TRBJ2-1 TRBV27 - CASSLTGNNNEQFF TGTGCCAGCAGTTTAACAGGGAACAACAATGAGCAGTTCTTC
- TRBJ2-7 TRBV9 TRBD1 CASSAGTGWYEQYF TGTGCCAGCAGCGCCGGGACAGGGTGGTACGAGCAGTACTTC
- TRBJ1-4 TRBV19 - CASSTLATNEKLFF TGTGCCAGTAGTACTCTTGCAACTAATGAAAAACTGTTTTTT
- TRBJ1-1 TRBV29-1 - CSVDQGTVNTEAFF TGCAGCGTGGACCAGGGGACGGTGAACACTGAAGCTTTCTTT
- TRBJ2-7 TRBV7-2 TRBD2 CASRTGTSGGRSYEQYF TGTGCCAGCAGGACAGGGACTAGCGGGGGGCGCTCTTACGAGCAGTACTTC
- TRBJ2-7 TRBV21-1 - CASSKARLAGDLSYEQYF TGTGCCAGCAGCAAAGCCCGACTAGCGGGAGATCTTTCTTACGAGCAGTACTTC
- TRBJ2-1 TRBV11-2 TRBD2 CASSPRLADNEQFF TGTGCCAGCAGCCCCAGACTAGCGGACAATGAGCAGTTCTTC
- TRBJ2-2 TRBV14 - CASSQDRNTGELFF TGTGCCAGCAGCCAAGATCGAAACACCGGGGAGCTGTTTTTT
- TRBJ1-4 TRBV19 - CASSNNEKLFF TGTGCCAGTAGTAATAATGAAAAACTGTTTTTT
- TRBJ2-7 TRBV7-9 TRBD1 CASVGQDYEQYF TGTGCCAGCGTGGGACAGGACTACGAGCAGTACTTC
once TRBJ2-7 TRBV9 - CASSVEGSSEQYF TGTGCCAGCAGCGTAGAAGGTTCTTCCGAGCAGTACTTC
- TRBJ1-2 TRBV9 TRBD1 CASSAPDRGPYGYTF TGTGCCAGCAGCGCGCCGGACAGGGGGCCTTATGGCTACACCTTC
- TRBJ2-5 TRBV6-1 TRBD2 CASSPTSGGQETQYF TGTGCCAGCAGCCCAACTAGCGGGGGCCAAGAGACCCAGTACTTC
medium-sized TRBJ2-7 TRBV30 TRBD1 CAWETGGAYEQYF TGTGCCTGGGAGACAGGGGGCGCCTACGAGCAGTACTTC
- TRBJ2-3 TRBV14 TRBD2 CASSHIAGLPDTQYF TGTGCCAGCAGCCACATAGCGGGGCTCCCAGATACGCAGTATTTT
once TRBJ2-2 TRBV2 - CAIGPGNTGELFF TGTGCCATCGGACCCGGGAACACCGGGGAGCTGTTTTTT
- TRBJ1-2 TRBV6-1 TRBD1 CASSETGDRLFYGYTF TGTGCCAGCAGTGAAACCGGGGACAGATTGTTCTATGGCTACACCTTC
- TRBJ2-1 TRBV7-6 TRBD1 CASSKTGGNSNEQFF TGTGCCAGCAGCAAAACAGGGGGCAACTCCAATGAGCAGTTCTTC
- TRBJ2-1 TRBV7-3 - CASSLDDNEQFF TGTGCCAGCAGCTTAGACGACAATGAGCAGTTCTTC
- TRBJ2-7 TRBV27 - CASRTGVYEQYF TGTGCCAGCAGGACAGGCGTCTACGAGCAGTACTTC
few TRBJ2-7 TRBV2 TRBD2 CASRAGEPYEQYF TGTGCCAGCAGAGCGGGAGAGCCTTACGAGCAGTACTTC
- TRBJ2-7 TRBV11-3 TRBD1 CASSYLTGGSYEQYF TGTGCCAGCAGCTACCTGACAGGGGGTAGCTACGAGCAGTACTTC
- TRBJ2-3 TRBV6-5 - CASSYSGDTQYF TGTGCCAGCAGTTACTCGGGCGATACGCAGTATTTT
- TRBJ2-3 TRBV5-1 - CASTWEFTDTQYF TGCGCCAGCACGTGGGAATTCACAGATACGCAGTATTTT
few TRBJ2-7 TRBV5-6 - CASSWGTYEQYF TGTGCCAGCAGCTGGGGCACCTACGAGCAGTACTTC
few TRBJ2-2 TRBV5-1 - CASKPFTGELFF TGCGCCAGCAAACCGTTTACCGGGGAGCTGTTTTTT
- TRBJ1-6 TRBV19 TRBD1 CASTTGTGVSPLHF TGTGCCAGTACCACCGGGACAGGGGTTTCACCCCTCCACTTT
- TRBJ2-4 TRBV7-9 TRBD1 CASSNGQAALDIQYF TGTGCCAGCAGCAATGGACAGGCGGCATTAGACATTCAGTACTTC
- TRBJ2-3 TRBV10-3 TRBD2 CAIGWSSGGDPNSDTQYF TGTGCCATCGGTTGGTCTAGCGGGGGGGACCCTAACTCAGATACGCAGTATTTT
- TRBJ2-7 TRBV9 TRBD1 CASSVTGAGEQYF TGTGCCAGCAGCGTAACAGGGGCTGGCGAGCAGTACTTC
- TRBJ2-7 TRBV19 - CASSTRSNYEQYF TGTGCCAGTAGTACCAGGTCGAACTACGAGCAGTACTTC
- TRBJ2-1 TRBV19 - CASSTLGPGSNEQFF TGTGCCAGTAGTACCCTAGGGCCGGGGTCCAATGAGCAGTTCTTC
- TRBJ2-1 TRBV14 - CASSHGVSRDRVKKLAVNEQFF TGTGCCAGCAGCCATGGGGTTTCACGGGACAGGGTGAAGAAACTAGCGGTAAATGAGCAGTTCTTC
few TRBJ2-7 TRBV5-1 TRBD1 CASSGTGGTYEQYF TGCGCCAGCAGCGGGACAGGGGGGACCTACGAGCAGTACTTC
medium-sized TRBJ2-3 TRBV6-4 TRBD1 CASSTGTGGTDTQYF TGTGCCAGCAGCACCGGGACAGGGGGCACAGATACGCAGTATTTT
- TRBJ1-5 TRBV6-1 - CASSDVTGSNQPQHF TGTGCCAGCAGTGATGTCACAGGTAGCAATCAGCCCCAGCATTTT
- TRBJ2-7 TRBV4-3 TRBD1 CASSQDRDRLVYEQYF TGCGCCAGCAGCCAAGATCGGGACAGGCTGGTCTACGAGCAGTACTTC
- TRBJ2-1 TRBV5-6 - CASSPPGRSEQFF TGTGCCAGCAGCCCCCCAGGGAGGAGTGAGCAGTTCTTC
- TRBJ1-1 TRBV6-5 - CASRQGWDTEAFF TGTGCCAGCAGACAGGGATGGGACACTGAAGCTTTCTTT
- TRBJ2-7 TRBV5-1 - CASSPLGGSYEQYF TGCGCCAGCAGCCCCCTCGGAGGGTCCTACGAGCAGTACTTC
- TRBJ2-1 TRBV7-2 - CASSSQGAGGLYNEQFF TGTGCCAGCAGCTCCCAGGGGGCGGGGGGCCTATACAATGAGCAGTTCTTC
medium-sized TRBJ2-7 TRBV28 - CASSLRTIGYEQYF TGTGCCAGCAGTTTACGGACAATCGGGTACGAGCAGTACTTC
- TRBJ1-2 TRBV5-4 TRBD1 CASTQGARNGYTF TGTGCCAGCACCCAGGGGGCAAGGAATGGCTACACCTTC
- TRBJ1-4 TRBV4-3 - CASSQDFGAPNEKLFF TGCGCCAGCAGCCAAGATTTCGGAGCACCTAATGAAAAACTGTTTTTT
few TRBJ2-1 TRBV10-1 TRBD2 CASSESTSGPYNEQFF TGCGCCAGCAGTGAGTCTACTAGCGGGCCCTACAATGAGCAGTTCTTC
large TRBJ1-1 TRBV19 TRBD1 CASSNTGGTEAFF TGTGCCAGTAGTAACACAGGGGGAACTGAAGCTTTCTTT
- TRBJ1-4 TRBV5-4 - CASSLSRGGEKLFF TGTGCCAGCAGCTTGTCGAGAGGGGGTGAAAAACTGTTTTTT
- TRBJ1-1 TRBV25-1 - CASSEAYTEAFF TGTGCCAGCAGTGAAGCATACACTGAAGCTTTCTTT
few TRBJ2-1 TRBV27 - CASSFSTTNEQFF TGTGCCAGCAGTTTCTCGACTACCAATGAGCAGTTCTTC
few TRBJ1-3 TRBV15 - CATSRLGPASGNTIYF TGTGCCACCAGCAGATTGGGACCGGCCTCTGGAAACACCATATATTTT